This T cell receptor (beta chain) is drawn from a study of regulatory T cells in long-lasting Graves disease. Study-level results: Accuracy may have been reduced by the small sample size. TCR diversity was lower in persistent Graves' patients (versus newly diagnosed ones). Persistent disease was associated with favored TRBV28 usage and with favored use of TRBJ1-2 and TRBJ2-5.

V gave up 0 bases and J gave up 5 bases, with 20 bases separating them. CDR3 size: 19 residues. CDR1 is SGHAT, CDR2 FQNNGV, per germline. According to the study, TCR beta libraries were built with iRepertoire HTBI primers and CDR3-region Arm-PCR. Per the original methods: Across the samples, identification revealed approximately 66 TRBV and some 14 TRBJ segments. A single record per CDR3 protein comes from TCRdb applying MiXCR to the multiplex PCR reads. TCRdb assigned the V and J calls; the authors' analysis was not used. The top ten clones hold 29% of a sample with around 340,000 distinct CDR3 sequences, about 20% of them seen once. Time point noted: persistent/refractory GD, antithyroid drugs over 5 years with positive TRAb. TCR sequences were obtained from RNA taken from PBMCs. This clonotype was observed a few times. No antigen is known for it.

This chain uses TRBV11-2 with TRBJ1-6, with D possibly matching TRBD1 (6 bases). The sequence was obtained from a female donor with Graves disease. The sample here was peripheral blood mononuclear cells (PBMCs), taken when the disease was refractory, from a patient treated with antithyroid drugs. In DNA, the CDR3 is TGTGCCAGCAGCTTAGACCCTGTTTCCAGGGGCGCCCATAATTCACCCCTCCACTTT. Translated, it gives CASSLDPVSRGAHNSPLHF.